The rows below give T cell receptor beta chains drawn from one sample of a study of shared clonotypes between healthy human individuals. Produced via immunoSEQ multiplex PCR; TCRdb's table is partial and in-frame only. This sample has roughly 890,000 clones, with over 90% found just once. Material: naive CD8+ T cells sorted from blood. These receptors came from a man aged 25-40 years in good health. CDR3s include the opening cysteine and the closing phenylalanine or tryptophan. The D gene is left open where the match is weak. Expanded clones get a size class; other rows say once, few or many, or leave the size out.

V gene	D gene	J gene	clone size	CDR3 protein	CDR3 DNA
TRBV7-6	TRBD1	TRBJ1-4	once	CASTFRTGDEKLFF	TGTGCCAGTACATTCCGGACAGGGGATGAAAAACTGTTTTTT
TRBV27	TRBD1	TRBJ2-7	few	CASSPTGLVFQYF	TGTGCCAGCAGCCCGACAGGGCTTGTCTTCCAGTACTTC
TRBV7-3	TRBD1	TRBJ1-4	-	CASSRGQGLANEKLFF	TGTGCCAGCAGCCGAGGACAGGGTTTGGCTAATGAAAAACTGTTTTTT
TRBV28	-	TRBJ2-1	-	CASLGERTSYNEQFF	TGTGCCAGCCTGGGTGAGCGGACTTCTTACAATGAGCAGTTCTTC
TRBV7-9	-	TRBJ2-7	few	CASSFRVNSYEQYF	TGTGCCAGCAGCTTCAGGGTAAATTCCTACGAGCAGTACTTC
TRBV2	-	TRBJ2-7	-	CASSEVSTYEQYF	TGTGCCAGCAGTGAAGTCAGCACCTACGAGCAGTACTTC
TRBV9	TRBD2	TRBJ2-1	once	CASTFSGRSHNEQFF	TGTGCCAGCACCTTCAGCGGGAGGTCCCACAATGAGCAGTTCTTC
TRBV7-8	TRBD1	TRBJ1-1	-	CASAPGTGETEAFF	TGTGCCAGCGCTCCAGGGACAGGGGAGACTGAAGCTTTCTTT
TRBV7-9	-	TRBJ2-1	once	CASSLGAYEQFF	TGTGCCAGCAGCTTAGGGGCCTATGAGCAGTTCTTC
TRBV19	TRBD1	TRBJ2-6	-	CASSTLGTGEFGANVLTF	TGTGCCAGTAGTACGCTCGGGACAGGGGAGTTTGGGGCCAACGTCCTGACTTTC
TRBV6-9	-	TRBJ2-1	-	CASTDWESCEQFF	TGTGCCAGCACCGACTGGGAGTCCTGTGAGCAGTTCTTC
TRBV6-5	-	TRBJ2-7	-	CASTDGVSYEQYF	TGTGCCAGCACCGACGGGGTCTCCTACGAGCAGTACTTC
TRBV4-1	-	TRBJ2-7	-	CASRQQPGGGTREQYF	TGCGCCAGCAGGCAACAGCCAGGGGGAGGAACGAGGGAGCAGTACTTC
TRBV29-1	-	TRBJ2-5	-	CSFRGRGAETQYF	TGCAGCTTCCGCGGCCGGGGCGCGGAGACCCAGTACTTC
TRBV7-8	-	TRBJ2-3	-	CASSPHPTDTQYF	TGTGCCAGCAGCCCACACCCCACAGATACGCAGTATTTT
TRBV11-2	TRBD1	TRBJ2-1	-	CASSIGTAYNEQFF	TGTGCCAGCAGCATCGGGACAGCTTACAATGAGCAGTTCTTC
TRBV25-1	-	TRBJ2-1	-	CASSEFQGSEQFF	TGTGCCAGCAGTGAATTTCAGGGAAGCGAGCAGTTCTTC
TRBV7-3	-	TRBJ2-2	-	CASSLTAMTGELFF	TGTGCCAGCAGCTTAACGGCGATGACCGGGGAGCTGTTTTTT
TRBV7-9	TRBD1	TRBJ2-7	-	CASSPGTGGPYEQYF	TGTGCCAGCAGCCCCGGGACAGGGGGCCCCTACGAGCAGTACTTC
TRBV29-1	-	TRBJ2-7	-	CSVTGNTENYEQYF	TGCAGCGTTACTGGGAATACAGAGAACTACGAGCAGTACTTC
TRBV5-1	-	TRBJ2-2	-	CASSLETFGTGELFF	TGCGCCAGCAGCCTGGAGACTTTCGGCACCGGGGAGCTGTTTTTT
TRBV6-5	-	TRBJ2-5	-	CASSIPGEGGETQYF	TGTGCCAGCAGTATACCCGGGGAGGGGGGAGAGACCCAGTACTTC
TRBV29-1	-	TRBJ1-1	-	CSVDGFGEAFF	TGCAGCGTTGATGGGTTCGGTGAAGCTTTCTTT
TRBV5-6	-	TRBJ2-6	-	CASSLGAGQNSGANVLTF	TGTGCCAGCAGCTTGGGGGCGGGCCAAAACTCTGGGGCCAACGTCCTGACTTTC
TRBV5-6	-	TRBJ2-2	-	CASSLAATNTGELFF	TGTGCCAGCAGCTTGGCTGCGACAAACACCGGGGAGCTGTTTTTT
TRBV5-4	-	TRBJ2-7	-	CASSQTGLAYEQYF	TGTGCCAGCAGCCAGACGGGGCTCGCCTACGAGCAGTACTTC
TRBV7-9	TRBD2	TRBJ2-3	-	CASSLLAGVSADTQYF	TGTGCCAGCAGCTTACTAGCGGGAGTTAGCGCAGATACGCAGTATTTT
TRBV11-3	TRBD1	TRBJ2-3	-	CASSLRQGYDTQYF	TGTGCCAGCAGCTTACGACAGGGGTATGATACGCAGTATTTT
TRBV27	-	TRBJ1-1	-	CASSSGPRSAEAFF	TGTGCCAGCAGCTCTGGGCCCCGGTCGGCCGAAGCTTTCTTT